This T cell receptor (beta chain) was identified during a study of blood T cells in healthy people across ages. The CDR3 totals 18 residues. Germline V lookup: CDR1 ENHRY, CDR2 SYGVKD. V was cut by 0 bases and J by 0 bases, with 15 bases left in between. PCR was performed a second time for about 7 to 12 cycles using a sample-barcoded 5' primer and a J-beta primer mix. TCRdb fed the 5' RACE reads into MiXCR, producing one record per CDR3 protein. The sample consists of around 1.5 million distinct CDR3 sequences, almost 60% of them appearing once. Material for sequencing was blood. The chain uses TRBV10-3 and TRBJ1-5; unclear D gene. This receptor was taken from a man aged 18-30 years in good health. The DNA of the CDR3 is TGTGCCATCAGTGAGTCTAATGGCACCAAGCGTAGCAATCAGCCCCAGCATTTT. Translation gives CAISESNGTKRSNQPQHF.